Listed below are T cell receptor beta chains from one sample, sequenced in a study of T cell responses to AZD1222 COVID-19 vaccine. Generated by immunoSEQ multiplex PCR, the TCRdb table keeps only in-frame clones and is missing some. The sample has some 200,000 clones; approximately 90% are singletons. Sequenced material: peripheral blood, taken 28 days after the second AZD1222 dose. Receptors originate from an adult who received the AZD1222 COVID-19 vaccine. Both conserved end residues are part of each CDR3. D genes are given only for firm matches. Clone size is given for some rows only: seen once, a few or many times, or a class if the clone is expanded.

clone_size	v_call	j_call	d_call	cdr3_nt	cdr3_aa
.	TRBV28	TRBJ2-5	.	TGTGCCAGCAGCCAAATTAACAGGGAGACCCAGTACTTC	CASSQINRETQYF
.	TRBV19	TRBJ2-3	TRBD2	TGTGCCAGTAGTATTCTTACTAGCGGGACAGATACGCAGTATTTT	CASSILTSGTDTQYF
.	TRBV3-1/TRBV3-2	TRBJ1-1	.	TGTGCCAGCAGCCAAGCCACTGAAGCTTTCTTT	CASSQATEAFF
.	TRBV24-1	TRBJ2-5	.	TGTGCCACCAGTGATTTTTGGACCCAGTACTTC	CATSDFWTQYF
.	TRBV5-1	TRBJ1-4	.	TGCGCCAGCAGCTTAGGTGCCCTTAATGAAAAACTGTTTTTT	CASSLGALNEKLFF
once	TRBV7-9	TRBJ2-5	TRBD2	TGTGCCAGCAGCTTAGCTTTTGGGAGACTAGCGGGTCAAGAGACCCAGTACTTC	CASSLAFGRLAGQETQYF
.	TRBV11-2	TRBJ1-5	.	TGTGCCAGCAGCCCACTGGGACCCAATCAGCCCCAGCATTTT	CASSPLGPNQPQHF
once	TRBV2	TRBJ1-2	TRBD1	TGTGCCAGCAGTGCGCGGACAGGGGGGGTTGCCCTCTTC	CASSARTGGVALF
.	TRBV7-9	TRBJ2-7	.	TGTGCCAGCAGCTTACCAGGGGGGCGCGGAGTCTACGAGCAGTACTTC	CASSLPGGRGVYEQYF
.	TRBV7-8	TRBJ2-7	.	TGTGCCAGCAGCTTAGGGGGCAGGTGGTCAGAATCCTACGAGCAGTACTTC	CASSLGGRWSESYEQYF
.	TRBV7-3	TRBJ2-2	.	TGTGCCAGCAGCTTAGTATCGTCTGGGAGCGGTAACACCGGGGAGCTGTTTTTT	CASSLVSSGSGNTGELFF
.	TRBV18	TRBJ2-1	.	TGTGCCAGCTCACCTTTTGGCCCCGAATACAATGAGCAGTTCTTC	CASSPFGPEYNEQFF
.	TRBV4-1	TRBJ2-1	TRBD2	TGCGCCAGCGGGAACCTAGCGGGAGGATCCTACAATGAGCAGTTCTTC	CASGNLAGGSYNEQFF
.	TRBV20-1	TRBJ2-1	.	TGCAGTGCTAGTAGGGACATCAGCTCCTACAATGAGCAGTTCTTC	CSASRDISSYNEQFF
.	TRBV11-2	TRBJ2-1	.	TGTGCCAGCAGCTTAGTTAGGGGTGGTGAGCAGTTCTTC	CASSLVRGGEQFF
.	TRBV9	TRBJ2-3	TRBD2	TGTGCCAGCAGCGTAGTATCTAGCGGGATGACAGATACGCAGTATTTT	CASSVVSSGMTDTQYF
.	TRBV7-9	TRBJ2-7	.	TGTGCCAGCGGTGGAGGCCCCTCCGAGCAGTACTTC	CASGGGPSEQYF
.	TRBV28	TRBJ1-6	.	TGTGCCAGCAGTTTAGTCCCCTATAATTCACCCCTCCACTTT	CASSLVPYNSPLHF
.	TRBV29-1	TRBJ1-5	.	TGCAGCGTAGGCCGACAGGCCTACAATCAGCCCCAGCATTTT	CSVGRQAYNQPQHF
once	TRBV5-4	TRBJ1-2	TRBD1	TGTGCCAGCAGCGACAGGGTAGGCTACACCTTC	CASSDRVGYTF
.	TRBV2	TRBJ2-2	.	TGTGCCAGCAGTGAGATTAGCGCGAACACCGGGGAGCTGTTTTTT	CASSEISANTGELFF
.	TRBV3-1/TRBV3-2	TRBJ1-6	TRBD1	TGTGCCAGCAGCCGGGGGGACAGTGGAGTTTCACCCCTCCACTTT	CASSRGDSGVSPLHF
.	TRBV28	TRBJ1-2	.	TGTGCCAGCAACCTACAGACATCGAGGGGCTACACCTTC	CASNLQTSRGYTF
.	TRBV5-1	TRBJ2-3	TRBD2	TGCGCCAGCAGCTTTTCTAGCGGGAGGTCGACAGATACGCAGTATTTT	CASSFSSGRSTDTQYF
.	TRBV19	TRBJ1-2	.	TGTGCCAGTAGTGTCCTGGGACAAAATCACTATGGCTACACCTTC	CASSVLGQNHYGYTF
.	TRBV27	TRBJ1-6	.	TGTGCCAGCAGTCCTCGTGCCGGTTCACCCCTCCACTTT	CASSPRAGSPLHF